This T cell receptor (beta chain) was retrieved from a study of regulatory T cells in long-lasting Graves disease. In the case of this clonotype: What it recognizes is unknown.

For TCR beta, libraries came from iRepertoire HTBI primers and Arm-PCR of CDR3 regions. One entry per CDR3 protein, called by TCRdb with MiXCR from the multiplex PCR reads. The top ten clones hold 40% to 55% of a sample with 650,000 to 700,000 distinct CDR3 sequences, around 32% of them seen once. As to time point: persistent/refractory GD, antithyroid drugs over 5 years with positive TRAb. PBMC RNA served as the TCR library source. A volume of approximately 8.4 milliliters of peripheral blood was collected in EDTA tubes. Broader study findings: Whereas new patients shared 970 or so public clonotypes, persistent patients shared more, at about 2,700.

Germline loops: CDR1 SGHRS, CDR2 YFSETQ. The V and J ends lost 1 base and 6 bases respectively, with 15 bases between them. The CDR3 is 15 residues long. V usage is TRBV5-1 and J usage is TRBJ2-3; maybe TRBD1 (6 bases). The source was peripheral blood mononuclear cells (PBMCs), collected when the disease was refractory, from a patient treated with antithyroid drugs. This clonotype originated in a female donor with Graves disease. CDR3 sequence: CASSLSGGATDTQYF. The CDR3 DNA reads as TGCGCCAGCAGCTTGAGTGGGGGCGCAACCGATACGCAGTATTTT.